These 21 T cell receptor beta chains were sequenced from one sample in a study of blood T cell repertoires in COVID-19. TCRdb's copy holds only in-frame clones and misses some; the assay was immunoSEQ multiplex PCR. The table shows more than 300,000 clones, with more than 70% occurring only once. The source material was peripheral blood. Receptors were obtained from a man between 18 and 29 years old who had recovered from COVID-19.

This clone was seen once. The J gene is TRBJ1-2, the V gene TRBV25-1; 9 bases fit TRBD1. This CDR3 contains 15 residues. CDR1 MGHDK and CDR2 SYGVNS come from the germline V gene. Trimming cost V 6 bases and J 2 bases; bases outside gene matches: 7. In DNA form, the CDR3 reads TGTGCCAGCAGCCAACCCGGGACAGGGAACTATGGCTACACCTTC. Its protein is CASSQPGTGNYGYTF.

The CDR3 DNA sequence: TGTGCCAGCAGCTTGGACAGAGCGAACACTGAAGCTTTCTTT. It specifies CASSLDRANTEAFF. This sequence joins TRBV6-6 and TRBJ1-1; D is possibly TRBD1 (6 bases). In germline, CDR1 is MNHNY, CDR2 SVGAGI (reference sequence). Trimming left V 6 bases short and J 1 base short, with 12 bases between. The CDR3 totals 14 residues.

Written as DNA, the CDR3 is TGCGCCAGCAGCTCAGCAGGGCAGGGATCCTACAATGAGCAGTTCTTC. As protein: CASSSAGQGSYNEQFF. The chain carries TRBV5-1 and TRBJ2-1, with TRBD1 as a possible D gene (5 bases). With 3 bases removed from V and 1 base from J, the gap between germline ends came to 14 bases. Germline CDR1 SGHRS, CDR2 YFSETQ. The CDR3 spans 16 residues.

The chain uses TRBV12-3 or TRBV12-4 and TRBJ1-2, with D maybe TRBD1 (6 bases). The CDR3 consists of 12 residues. The V end lost 2 bases, the J end lost 7 bases, and 8 bases lay between the germline ends. The CDR3 DNA sequence: TGTGCCAGCAGTTTAACAGGGTCTGGCTACACCTTC. As protein: CASSLTGSGYTF.

This sequence joins TRBV9 and TRBJ2-7; D might be TRBD2 (5 bases). CDR3 length: 15 residues. V lost 2 bases, J lost 3 bases, and 15 bases lay in between. CDR1 SGDLS and CDR2 YYNGEE come from the germline V gene. The CDR3 sequence is CASSVGSDSLYEQYF. The CDR3, as DNA: TGTGCCAGCAGCGTGGGGAGCGACTCTCTCTACGAGCAGTACTTC.

The genes are TRBV7-9 and TRBJ1-1; TRBD1 agrees at 7 bases. The CDR3 loop spans 15 amino acids. Trimming at V came to 5 bases and at J to 3 bases, leaving 9 bases not matched to a gene. The V gene's germline CDR1 is SEHNR and CDR2 FQNEAQ (reference sequence). CDR3 sequence (DNA): TGTGCCAGCAGCGCACCGGGACAGAAATACACTGAAGCTTTCTTT. Its protein is CASSAPGQKYTEAFF.

CDR3 loop: CASSPGVNYGYTF. CDR3 DNA: TGTGCCAGCAGCCCGGGAGTTAACTATGGCTACACCTTC. This chain links TRBV2 with TRBJ1-2; D uncertain. The germline V gene has CDR1 SNHLY and CDR2 FYNNEI. The CDR3 runs to 13 residues. Trimming pared 6 bases from V and 1 base from J, leaving 9 bases between.

This chain joins TRBV29-1 and TRBJ2-7; D is perhaps TRBD1 (6 bases). The V and J ends lost 5 bases and 4 bases respectively, with 18 bases between them. This CDR3 comprises 14 residues. Germline CDR1 reads SQVTM; CDR2 reads ANQGSEA. The CDR3 is CSVMFRDNGYEQYF. CDR3 nucleotides: TGCAGCGTTATGTTCCGGGACAACGGTTACGAGCAGTACTTC.

The V gene is TRBV19, the J gene TRBJ2-7; 13 positions match TRBD2. The CDR3 spans 16 residues. V lost 4 bases, J lost 3 bases, and 6 bases stayed unmatched. CDR1 LNHDA and CDR2 SQIVND come from the germline V gene (reference sequence). The CDR3 protein is CASSTLGLAGFYEQYF. The DNA of the CDR3 is TGTGCCAGTAGTACATTGGGACTAGCGGGATTCTACGAGCAGTACTTC.

This chain joins TRBV2 and TRBJ1-1; TRBD1 matches at 11 bases. J lost 3 bases, V lost 7 bases, and 10 bases had no gene match. The CDR3 contains 16 residues. CDR1 SNHLY and CDR2 FYNNEI come from the germline V gene. DNA for the CDR3: TGTGCCAGCACCAGATGGACAGGGGGCTCGGACACTGAAGCTTTCTTT. Protein: CASTRWTGGSDTEAFF.

The sample holds a few counts of this clone. The chain uses TRBV7-9 and TRBJ2-2; 13 bases agree with TRBD2. J lost 4 bases, V lost 4 bases, and 6 bases had no gene match. This CDR3 spans 17 amino acids. Germline lookup yields CDR1 SEHNR and CDR2 FQNEAQ (reference sequence). The CDR3 sequence is CASSSGTSGTLTGELFF. The CDR3 nucleotides read TGTGCCAGCAGCTCGGGGACTAGCGGGACTCTCACCGGGGAGCTGTTTTTT.

The CDR3 sequence: CASSIEARNNEQFF. As DNA, the CDR3 is TGTGCCAGTAGTATAGAGGCTAGGAACAATGAGCAGTTCTTC. The J gene is TRBJ2-1, the V gene TRBV19, with unresolved D. Germline CDR1 is LNHDA and CDR2 is SQIVND (reference sequence). Trimming left V 0 bases short and J 5 bases short, with 8 bases between. The CDR3 runs to 14 residues.

The V and J genes are TRBV10-3 and TRBJ1-1, with 7 nucleotides matching TRBD1. Germline V gene data show CDR1 as ENHRY and CDR2 as SYGVKD. V shed 4 bases and J 1 base; nucleotides not matched to a gene: 6. The CDR3 spans 15 residues. CDR3 in amino acids: CAISGSGTANTEAFF. The CDR3 DNA sequence: TGTGCCATCAGTGGATCCGGGACAGCGAACACTGAAGCTTTCTTT.

This chain links TRBV6-5 with TRBJ2-1; 7 nucleotides line up with TRBD2. The CDR3 runs 15 residues. Germline V gene data show CDR1 as MNHEY and CDR2 as SVGAGI. V trimming: 5 bases; J trimming: 0 bases; junction bases outside the gene matches: 4. CDR3 DNA: TGTGCCAGCAGTCGAGCGGGGACCTCCTACAATGAGCAGTTCTTC. It translates to CASSRAGTSYNEQFF.

V usage is TRBV9 and J usage is TRBJ2-1, with TRBD2 matching 9 bases. The ends lost 0 bases at V and 6 bases at J; junction bases unmatched: 7. Germline values: CDR1 SGDLS, CDR2 YYNGEE. The CDR3 totals 16 residues. CDR3 in amino acids: CASSVEGGRAINEQFF. The DNA for the CDR3 is TGTGCCAGCAGCGTAGAGGGCGGGAGGGCGATCAATGAGCAGTTCTTC.

Here the CDR3 DNA reads TGTGCCAGTAGTATAGAGGGCAGGGGAGATGTTAATTCACCCCTCCACTTT. It yields the protein CASSIEGRGDVNSPLHF. This chain connects TRBV19 to TRBJ1-6, with a tentative D call TRBD1 (6 bases). The CDR3 sequence is 17 residues long. V was shortened by 0 bases and J by 6 bases, with 15 bases between the two germline ends. CDR1 is LNHDA, CDR2 SQIVND, per germline (reference sequence).

This clone came up a few times. The chain carries TRBV4-1 and TRBJ2-1; TRBD2 aligns across 10 bases. Germline V gives CDR1 MGHRA, CDR2 YSYEKL. Losses at the gene ends were 2 bases for V and 4 bases for J; bases not matched to a gene: 5. There are 16 residues in the CDR3. The CDR3 nucleotides are TGCGCCAGCAGCCAACCCGGTAGCGGGAGGTACAATGAGCAGTTCTTC. Translating gives CASSQPGSGRYNEQFF.

The V call is TRBV24-1, the J call TRBJ2-1; 8 nucleotides match TRBD1. Germline CDR1 and CDR2: KGHDR and SFDVKD. CDR3 length: 15 amino acids. V lost 4 bases and J lost 8; bases outside the gene matches: 9. CDR3 amino acids: CATSDPRGQVHEQFF. Written as DNA, the CDR3 is TGTGCCACCAGTGACCCTAGGGGACAGGTGCATGAGCAGTTCTTC.

J is TRBJ1-1 and V is TRBV6-5; possible D gene TRBD1, 5 bases. CDR1 MNHEY and CDR2 SVGAGI come from the germline V gene. This CDR3 spans 14 amino acids. V lost 4 bases and J 1 base, leaving 10 bases between the germline ends. In DNA, the CDR3 is TGTGCCAGCAGTTTCGACAGAAGGAACACTGAAGCTTTCTTT. As protein: CASSFDRRNTEAFF.

The J gene is TRBJ1-1, the V gene TRBV19; D perhaps matches TRBD1 (5 bases). CDR1 LNHDA and CDR2 SQIVND come from the germline V gene (reference sequence). Trimming removed 11 bases at V and 8 bases at J, with 12 bases between. The CDR3 is made up of 10 amino acids. CDR3 amino acids: CASRGREAFF. The CDR3 bases are TGTGCCTCCCGGGGGAGAGAAGCTTTCTTT.

This chain joins TRBV7-3 and TRBJ2-3; D remains ambiguous. Trimming removed 5 bases at V and 2 bases at J, with 14 bases between. The CDR3 loop spans 15 amino acids. The germline V gene has CDR1 SGHTA and CDR2 FQGTGA. CDR3 nucleotide sequence: TGTGCCAGCAGCCCAAGTCCAGACTTCACAGATACGCAGTATTTT. It encodes CASSPSPDFTDTQYF.